These 19 T cell receptor beta chains came from one sample sequenced in a study of blood T cells in healthy people across ages. Alongside a J-beta primer mix, a sample-barcoded 5' primer served in a second PCR lasting roughly 6 to 12 cycles. Each CDR3 protein is one row after TCRdb ran MiXCR on the 5' RACE reads. The sample yields about 280,000 distinct CDR3 sequences, around 29% seen once. Sequenced material: blood. The receptors stem from a woman in her 70s in good health.

Many counts were recorded for this clonotype. CDR3 sequence reads: CASSPRAGNSNQPQHF. The CDR3 nucleotides are TGTGCCAGCTCACCAAGGGCAGGGAATAGCAATCAGCCCCAGCATTTT. The gene calls are TRBV18 and TRBJ1-5; TRBD1 might be the D (5 bases). This CDR3 comprises 16 residues. Trimming pared 2 bases from V and 0 bases from J, leaving 11 bases between. Germline loops: CDR1 KGHSH, CDR2 LQKENI.

V is TRBV29-1 and J is TRBJ2-5; the match to TRBD2 covers 12 bases. This CDR3 comprises 16 residues. Trimming removed 3 bases from V and 6 bases from J; junction bases left unmatched: 11. Looked up from germline, CDR1 is SQVTM and CDR2 is ANQGSEA. CDR3: CSVEASGRALGKTQYF. CDR3 DNA sequence: TGCAGCGTTGAGGCTAGCGGGAGGGCCTTGGGTAAGACCCAGTACTTC.

This clonotype was seen many times. V gene TRBV4-1 combines with J gene TRBJ2-7; D gene ambiguous. With 1 base removed from V and 0 bases from J, the gap between germline ends came to 7 bases. Looked up from germline, CDR1 is MGHRA and CDR2 is YSYEKL. The CDR3 consists of 14 residues. The CDR3 loop reads CASSQVSRSYEQYF. The CDR3 coding sequence is TGCGCCAGCAGCCAAGTTAGCCGCTCCTACGAGCAGTACTTC.

There are a few counts of this clonotype. The rearrangement joins TRBV11-2 to TRBJ2-7; D is perhaps TRBD1 (6 bases). CDR1 SGHAT and CDR2 FQNNGV come from the germline V gene. The CDR3 covers 14 residues. V lost 5 bases and J 3 bases, leaving 14 bases between the germline ends. This CDR3 reads CASSADSPGYEQYF. The CDR3 DNA follows: TGTGCCAGCAGCGCGGACAGCCCGGGCTACGAGCAGTACTTC.

In this sample, this clonotype turned up a few times. The V gene is TRBV6-2 or TRBV6-3, the J gene TRBJ2-4; 7 positions match TRBD1. With 5 bases clipped from V and 5 bases from J, the junction kept 6 bases outside the gene matches. From germline, CDR1 is MNHEY and CDR2 SVGEGT. The CDR3 sequence is 14 residues long. The CDR3 coding sequence is TGTGCCAGCAGTATCGACAGGGTGGAAAACATTCAGTACTTC. This translates into CASSIDRVENIQYF.

The V and J genes are TRBV28 and TRBJ1-5; TRBD1 agrees at 7 bases. V lost 6 bases, J lost 4 bases, and 9 bases stayed unmatched. Germline CDR1 is MDHEN and CDR2 is SYDVKM. The CDR3 spans 15 residues. CDR3 sequence: CASSPGQTQNQPQHF. CDR3 nucleotide sequence: TGTGCCAGCAGCCCGGGACAGACACAAAATCAGCCCCAGCATTTT.

The V call is TRBV6-1, the J call TRBJ2-5, with 10 bases aligning to TRBD1. In germline, CDR1 is MNHNS, CDR2 SASEGT. The CDR3 sequence is 16 residues long. Trimming cost V 6 bases and J 2 bases; bases outside gene matches: 9. This CDR3 reads CASRPRTGGDQETQYF. The CDR3 DNA sequence: TGTGCCAGCAGGCCGCGGACAGGGGGAGATCAAGAGACCCAGTACTTC.

V is TRBV20-1 and J is TRBJ1-2; the match to TRBD1 covers 7 bases. With 6 bases clipped from V and 0 bases from J, the junction kept 7 bases outside the gene matches. Germline values: CDR1 DFQATT, CDR2 SNEGSKA (reference sequence). CDR3 length equals 14 residues. This CDR3 reads CSALGQTPNYGYTF. The DNA of the CDR3 is TGCAGTGCACTGGGACAGACCCCTAACTATGGCTACACCTTC.

Points on this clonotype: A much larger clone differs by one base, so this may be a read error. This chain joins TRBV13 and TRBJ2-1; 7 bases are shared with TRBD2. Trimming took 5 bases from V and 1 from J; bases not matched to a gene: 5. From germline, CDR1 is PRHDT and CDR2 FYEKMQ (reference sequence). There are 15 residues in the CDR3. The CDR3 reads CASSPHGRSYNEQFF. DNA of the CDR3: TGTGCCAGCAGCCCCCACGGGAGGTCCTACAATGAGCAGTTCTTC.

The genes are TRBV5-1 and TRBJ1-2; 8 bases are shared with TRBD1. Germline V gives CDR1 SGHRS, CDR2 YFSETQ. The trim removed 4 bases at V and 4 bases at J, leaving 9 bases unmatched. The CDR3 consists of 15 residues. CDR3 sequence: CASSTGTGGSYGYTF. The CDR3 DNA reads TGCGCCAGCAGCACCGGCACAGGGGGGAGCTATGGCTACACCTTC.

For this clonotype: Since a much larger clone is just one base distant, this may be a read error. No conserved phenylalanine or tryptophan ends this CDR3, so it is likely a read error. The gene calls are TRBV7-2 and TRBJ1-6, with TRBD1 matching 9 bases. Trimming removed 4 bases from V and 9 bases from J; junction bases left unmatched: 16. There are 18 residues in the CDR3. Germline V CDR1 and CDR2: SGHTA, FQGNSA. CDR3 nucleotides: TGTGCCAGCAGCTATCCGGGACAGGGCCTGGTGGGGTTTTCACCCCTCCACTAT. Translated: CASSYPGQGLVGFSPLHY.

The DNA of the CDR3 is TGCGCCAGCAGCCAAGATCCCGGGTCTAGCACAGATACGCAGTATTTT. It encodes CASSQDPGSSTDTQYF. This sequence joins TRBV4-1 and TRBJ2-3, with D uncertain. V gave up 0 bases and J gave up 0 bases, with 10 bases separating them. The germline gives CDR1 MGHRA, CDR2 YSYEKL. The CDR3 spans 16 residues.

This clonotype was counted at least ten times. J is TRBJ1-4 and V is TRBV3-1; D unresolved. V gave up 1 base and J gave up 8 bases, with 2 bases separating them. Germline lookup yields CDR1 LGHDT and CDR2 YNNKEL (reference sequence). This CDR3 is built from 11 residues. This CDR3 is CASSQGEKLFF. The CDR3 DNA reads as TGTGCCAGCAGCCAAGGCGAAAAACTGTTTTTT.

The chain combines TRBV7-9 with TRBJ2-7, with 12 nucleotides matching TRBD1. Germline CDR1 and CDR2: SEHNR and FQNEAQ (reference sequence). The CDR3 length is 14 residues. J gave up 3 bases and V 8 bases, and 5 bases lay outside the gene matches. CDR3 residues: CASAGTGGLYEQYF. The CDR3 DNA reads TGTGCCAGCGCCGGGACAGGGGGCCTCTACGAGCAGTACTTC.

The genes are TRBV28 and TRBJ2-1; maybe TRBD2 (7 bases). Germline V gene lookup returns CDR1 MDHEN and CDR2 SYDVKM. Trimming stripped 5 bases from V and 9 bases from J, with 23 bases between. The CDR3 is 16 residues long. CDR3 loop: CASSPRGASYLPEQFF. In DNA, the CDR3 is TGTGCCAGCAGTCCCCGGGGGGCATCCTACTTACCTGAGCAGTTCTTC.

This chain connects TRBV6-1 to TRBJ2-7; no clear D. This CDR3 comprises 11 residues. CDR1 and CDR2 (germline): MNHNS, SASEGT. V gave up 8 bases and J gave up 5 bases, with 10 bases separating them. CDR3 nucleotide sequence: TGTGCCAGCGGGGTAGTCGACGAGCAGTACTTC. Translated: CASGVVDEQYF.

There are many counts of this clonotype. The rearrangement joins TRBV28 to TRBJ2-5; weak D call: TRBD1 (7 bases). The germline CDR1 and CDR2 sequences are MDHEN and SYDVKM. The V end was cut by 3 bases, the J end by 4 bases, with 18 bases between. The CDR3 sequence is 16 residues long. DNA for the CDR3: TGTGCCAGCAGTTTGAGGCGGGACAGTCTGAGAGAGACCCAGTACTTC. As protein: CASSLRRDSLRETQYF.

Worth noting for this clonotype: Compared with germline, one end of the junction differs, possibly owing to a read error. V is TRBV27 and J is TRBJ2-3; D is ambiguous. This CDR3 is 16 amino acids long. Germline assignment: CDR1 MNHEY and CDR2 SMNVEV (reference sequence). In nucleotides, the CDR3 is TGTGCCAGCAGTCCCCAAGCAGTTACGATCGCAGATCCGCAGTATTTT. This gives the protein CASSPQAVTIADPQYF.

With respect to this clonotype: Compared with germline, one end of the junction differs, possibly owing to a read error. The chain couples TRBV7-9 to TRBJ2-1; D is unclear. The length of the CDR3 is 14 residues. The V gene's germline CDR1 is SEHNR and CDR2 FQNEAQ (reference sequence). CDR3 amino acids: CASSLGSSYTEQFF. The CDR3 nucleotides read TGTGCCAGCAGCTTAGGTTCCAGTTACACTGAGCAGTTCTTC.